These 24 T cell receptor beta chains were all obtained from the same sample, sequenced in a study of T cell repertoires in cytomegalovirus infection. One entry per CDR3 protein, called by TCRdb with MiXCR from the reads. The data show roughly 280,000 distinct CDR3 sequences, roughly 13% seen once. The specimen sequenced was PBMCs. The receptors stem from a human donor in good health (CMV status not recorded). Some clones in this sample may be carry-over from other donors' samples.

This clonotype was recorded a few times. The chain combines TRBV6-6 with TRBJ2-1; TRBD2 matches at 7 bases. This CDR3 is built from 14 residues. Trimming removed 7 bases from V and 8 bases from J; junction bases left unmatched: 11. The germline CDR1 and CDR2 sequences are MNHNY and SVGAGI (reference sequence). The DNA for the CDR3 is TGTGCCAGCATCGGGGAGGGGCCTCGCGATGAGCAGTTCTTC. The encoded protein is CASIGEGPRDEQFF.

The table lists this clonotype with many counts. Written as DNA, the CDR3 is TGTGCCAGCAGCTTGCCAGGGGATCAGCCCCAGCATTTT. This gives the protein CASSLPGDQPQHF. The chain carries TRBV7-2 and TRBJ1-5; a possible D gene is TRBD1 (6 bases). Trimming removed 3 bases from V and 5 bases from J, with 8 bases in between. The CDR3 runs 13 residues. Germline assignment: CDR1 SGHTA and CDR2 FQGNSA.

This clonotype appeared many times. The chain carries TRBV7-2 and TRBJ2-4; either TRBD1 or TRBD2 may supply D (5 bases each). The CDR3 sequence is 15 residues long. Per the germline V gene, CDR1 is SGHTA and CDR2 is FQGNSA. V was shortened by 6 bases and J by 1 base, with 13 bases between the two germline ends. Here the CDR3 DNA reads TGTGCCAGCAGTTACCGGGACGGGGCCAAAAACATTCAGTACTTC. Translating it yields CASSYRDGAKNIQYF.

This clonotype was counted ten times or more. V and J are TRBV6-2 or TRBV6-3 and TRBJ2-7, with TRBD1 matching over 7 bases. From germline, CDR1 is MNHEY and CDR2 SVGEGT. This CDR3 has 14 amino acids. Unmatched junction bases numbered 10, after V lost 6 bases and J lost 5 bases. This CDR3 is CASSSDGTVNEQYF. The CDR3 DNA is TGTGCCAGCAGCTCCGACGGGACAGTAAACGAGCAGTACTTC.

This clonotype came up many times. The CDR3 loop is CASSLAQRGELGNQPQHF. The CDR3 DNA is TGTGCCAGCAGCTTGGCCCAGAGGGGGGAACTCGGCAATCAGCCCCAGCATTTT. This chain connects TRBV7-2 to TRBJ1-5, with TRBD1 as a possible D gene (6 bases). The CDR3 spans 18 residues. Trimming cost V 3 bases and J 2 bases, with 20 bases left between them. Germline-derived CDR1 and CDR2 are SGHTA and FQGNSA.

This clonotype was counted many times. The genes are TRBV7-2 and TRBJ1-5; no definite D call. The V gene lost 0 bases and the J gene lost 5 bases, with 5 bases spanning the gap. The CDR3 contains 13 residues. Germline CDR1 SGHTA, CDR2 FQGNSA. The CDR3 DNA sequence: TGTGCCAGCAGCTTAGCCCTCTATCAGCCCCAGCATTTT. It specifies CASSLALYQPQHF. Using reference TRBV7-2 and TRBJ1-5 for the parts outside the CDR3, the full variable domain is GAGVSQSPSNKVTEKGKDVELRCDPISGHTALYWYRQSLGQGLEFLIYFQGNSAPDKSGLPSDRFSAERTGGSVSTLTIQRTQQEDSAVYLCASSLALYQPQHFGDGTRLSIL.

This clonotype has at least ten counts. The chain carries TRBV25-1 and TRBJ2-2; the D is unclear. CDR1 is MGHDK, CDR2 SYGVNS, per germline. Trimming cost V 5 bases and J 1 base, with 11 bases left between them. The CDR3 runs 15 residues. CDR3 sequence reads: CASSHPGGNTGELFF. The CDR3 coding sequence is TGTGCCAGCAGTCACCCTGGCGGGAACACCGGGGAGCTGTTTTTT. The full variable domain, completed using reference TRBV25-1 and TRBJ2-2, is EADIYQTPRYLVIGTGKKITLECSQTMGHDKMYWYQQDPGMELHLIHYSYGVNSTEKGDLSSESTVSRIRTEHFPLTLESARPSHTSQYLCASSHPGGNTGELFFGEGSRLTVL.

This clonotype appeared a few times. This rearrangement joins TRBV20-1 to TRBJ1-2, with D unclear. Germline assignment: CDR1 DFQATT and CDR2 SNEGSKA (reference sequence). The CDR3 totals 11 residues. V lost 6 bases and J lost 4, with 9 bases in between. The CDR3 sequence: CSADGVYGYTF. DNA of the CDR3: TGCAGTGCGGACGGGGTCTATGGCTACACCTTC.

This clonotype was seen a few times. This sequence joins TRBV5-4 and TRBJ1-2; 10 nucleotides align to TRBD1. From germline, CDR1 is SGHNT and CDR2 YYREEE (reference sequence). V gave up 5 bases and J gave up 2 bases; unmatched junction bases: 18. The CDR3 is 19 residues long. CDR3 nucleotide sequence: TGTGCCAGCAGACCATTTCCGGGACAGGGGTTAGGGTCCAACTATGGCTACACCTTC. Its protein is CASRPFPGQGLGSNYGYTF.

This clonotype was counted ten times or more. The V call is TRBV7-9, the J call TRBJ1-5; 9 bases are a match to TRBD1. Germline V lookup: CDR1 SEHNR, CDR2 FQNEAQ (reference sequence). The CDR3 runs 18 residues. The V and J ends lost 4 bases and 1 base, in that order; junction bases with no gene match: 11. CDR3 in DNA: TGTGCCAGCAGCTCCCATCGGGACAGGGAGAGGAGCAATCAGCCCCAGCATTTT. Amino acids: CASSSHRDRERSNQPQHF.

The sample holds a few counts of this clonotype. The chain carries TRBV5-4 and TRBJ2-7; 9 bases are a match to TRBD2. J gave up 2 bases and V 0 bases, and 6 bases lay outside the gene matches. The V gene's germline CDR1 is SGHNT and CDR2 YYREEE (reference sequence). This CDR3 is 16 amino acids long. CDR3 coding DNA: TGTGCCAGCAGCTTGGGAGGGACTAGCCGAACCTACGAGCAGTACTTC. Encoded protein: CASSLGGTSRTYEQYF.

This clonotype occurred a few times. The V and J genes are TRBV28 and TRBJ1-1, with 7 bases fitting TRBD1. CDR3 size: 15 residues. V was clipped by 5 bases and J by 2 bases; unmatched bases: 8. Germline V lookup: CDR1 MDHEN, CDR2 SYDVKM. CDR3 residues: CASSPTGTANTEAFF. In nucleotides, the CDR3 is TGTGCCAGCAGTCCCACCGGGACAGCCAACACTGAAGCTTTCTTT.

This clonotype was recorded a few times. DNA for the CDR3: TGTGCCAGCAGCTTGGTTAACCGGGCCGCTAAGAACACTGAAGCTTTCTTT. Its protein product is CASSLVNRAAKNTEAFF. The genes are TRBV5-4 and TRBJ1-1; D is undetermined. Trimming took off 0 bases at V and 1 base at J, with 16 bases between the two ends. CDR3 length: 17 amino acids. CDR1 and CDR2 (germline): SGHNT, YYREEE (reference sequence).

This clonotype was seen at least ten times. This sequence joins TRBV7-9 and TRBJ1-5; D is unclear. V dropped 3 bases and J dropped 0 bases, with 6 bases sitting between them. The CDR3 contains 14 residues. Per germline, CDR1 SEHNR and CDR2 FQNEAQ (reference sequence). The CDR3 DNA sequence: TGTGCCAGCAGCTTGACAAATAGCAATCAGCCCCAGCATTTT. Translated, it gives CASSLTNSNQPQHF.

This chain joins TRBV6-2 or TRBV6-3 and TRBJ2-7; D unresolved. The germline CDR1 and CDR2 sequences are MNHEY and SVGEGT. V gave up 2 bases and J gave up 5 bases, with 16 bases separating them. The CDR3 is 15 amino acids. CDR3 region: CASSYPDSSKDEQYF. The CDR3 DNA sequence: TGTGCCAGCAGTTACCCAGACTCCTCTAAGGACGAGCAGTACTTC.

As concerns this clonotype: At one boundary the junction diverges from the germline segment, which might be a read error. The CDR3 reads CSVRTGTNFGYTF. The CDR3 bases are TGCAGCGTTAGGACAGGGACGAACTTTGGCTACACCTTC. J is TRBJ1-2 and V is TRBV29-1; 8 positions agree with TRBD1. From germline, CDR1 is SQVTM and CDR2 ANQGSEA. The CDR3 length is 13 residues.

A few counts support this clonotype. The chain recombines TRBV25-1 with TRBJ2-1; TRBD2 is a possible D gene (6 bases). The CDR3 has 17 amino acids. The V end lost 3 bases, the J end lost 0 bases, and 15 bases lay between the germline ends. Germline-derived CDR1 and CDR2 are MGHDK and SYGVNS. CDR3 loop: CASSDSGLPGSYNEQFF. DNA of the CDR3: TGTGCCAGCAGTGACTCGGGACTCCCGGGCTCCTACAATGAGCAGTTCTTC.

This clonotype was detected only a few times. CDR3 protein: CASSYGTSRSTDTQYF. The CDR3, as DNA: TGTGCCAGCAGTTACGGGACTAGCAGATCCACAGATACGCAGTATTTT. The rearrangement uses TRBV6-2 or TRBV6-3 and TRBJ2-3, with 9 bases fitting TRBD2. Losses at the gene ends were 2 bases for V and 2 bases for J; bases not matched to a gene: 5. From germline, CDR1 is MNHEY and CDR2 SVGEGT. The CDR3 consists of 16 residues.

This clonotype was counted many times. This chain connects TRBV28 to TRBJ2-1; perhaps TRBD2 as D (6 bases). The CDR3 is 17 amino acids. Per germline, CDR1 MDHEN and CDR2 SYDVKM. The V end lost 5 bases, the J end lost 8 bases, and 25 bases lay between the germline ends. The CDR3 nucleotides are TGTGCCAGCAGTCCCGCCGGCCCGGGTCCCACGGGGGATGAGCAGTTCTTC. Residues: CASSPAGPGPTGDEQFF.

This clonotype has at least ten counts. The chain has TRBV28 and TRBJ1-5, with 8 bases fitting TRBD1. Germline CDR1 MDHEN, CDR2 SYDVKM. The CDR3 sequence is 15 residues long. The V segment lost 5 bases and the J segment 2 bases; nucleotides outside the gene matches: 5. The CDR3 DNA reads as TGTGCCAGCAGTCTCGGACAGGGACGCAATCAGCCCCAGCATTTT. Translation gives CASSLGQGRNQPQHF.

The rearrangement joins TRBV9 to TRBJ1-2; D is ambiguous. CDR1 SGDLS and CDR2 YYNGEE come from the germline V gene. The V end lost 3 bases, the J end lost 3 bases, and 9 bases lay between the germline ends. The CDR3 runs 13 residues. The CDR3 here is CASSAPGDYGYTF. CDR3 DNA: TGTGCCAGCAGCGCCCCCGGGGACTATGGCTACACCTTC. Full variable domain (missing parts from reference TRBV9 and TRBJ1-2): DSGVTQTPKHLITATGQRVTLRCSPRSGDLSVYWYQQSLDQGLQFLIQYYNGEERAKGNILERFSAQQFPDLHSELNLSSLELGDSALYFCASSAPGDYGYTFGSGTRLTVV.

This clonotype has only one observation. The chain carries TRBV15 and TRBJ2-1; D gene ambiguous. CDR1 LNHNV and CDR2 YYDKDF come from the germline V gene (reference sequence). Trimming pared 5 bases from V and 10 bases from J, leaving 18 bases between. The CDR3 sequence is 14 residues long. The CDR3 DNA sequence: TGTGCCACCAGCCAAGGCCTAACTCGTATGGAGCAGTTCTTC. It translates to CATSQGLTRMEQFF.

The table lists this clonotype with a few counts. The CDR3 nucleotides read TGTGCCAGCAATGACTTTCAGAAGTTGGCTTTCTTT. It is translated as CASNDFQKLAFF. The chain employs TRBV28 and TRBJ1-1; the D is unclear. V was trimmed by 7 bases and J by 11 bases, leaving 17 bases between them. CDR1 is MDHEN and CDR2 is SYDVKM in the germline V gene. This CDR3 spans 12 amino acids.

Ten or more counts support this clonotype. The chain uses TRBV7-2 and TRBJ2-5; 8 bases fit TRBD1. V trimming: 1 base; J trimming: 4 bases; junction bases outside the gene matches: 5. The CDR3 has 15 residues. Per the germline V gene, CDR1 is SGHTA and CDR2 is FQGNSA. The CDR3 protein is CASSLGTGNRETQYF. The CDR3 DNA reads TGTGCCAGCAGCTTAGGGACAGGGAATCGAGAGACCCAGTACTTC.